This T cell receptor beta chain comes out of a study of blood T cell repertoires in COVID-19. Using immunoSEQ multiplex PCR, the repertoire was profiled, and TCRdb retains in-frame clones only, with some absent. The sample carries 150,000 to 200,000 clones, around four fifths recorded once. Germline assignment: CDR1 MDHEN and CDR2 SYDVKM. The CDR3 spans 14 residues. The germline V and J ends were trimmed by 4 bases and 6 bases, with 12 bases remaining between them. Clinical histories supplied by participants themselves formed the basis of cohort assignment. The source of this sequence is a woman aged 45-60 years who had recovered from COVID-19. The specimen sequenced was PBMCs or T cells enriched from blood (not recorded which). The chain joins TRBV28 to TRBJ2-2, with a tentative D call TRBD1 (6 bases). CDR3 in DNA: TGTGCCAGCAGTTCGTCAGGGGTTCCCGGGGAGCTGTTTTTT. It specifies CASSSSGVPGELFF.